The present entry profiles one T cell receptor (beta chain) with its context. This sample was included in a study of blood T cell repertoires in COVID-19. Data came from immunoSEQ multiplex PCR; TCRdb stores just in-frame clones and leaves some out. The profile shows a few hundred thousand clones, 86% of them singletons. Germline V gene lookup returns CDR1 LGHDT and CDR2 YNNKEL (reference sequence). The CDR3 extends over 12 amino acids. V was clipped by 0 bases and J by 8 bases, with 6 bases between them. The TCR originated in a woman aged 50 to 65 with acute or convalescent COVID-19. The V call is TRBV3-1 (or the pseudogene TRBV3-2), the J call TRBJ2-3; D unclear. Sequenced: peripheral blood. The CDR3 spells CASSQETGTQYF. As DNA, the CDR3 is TGTGCCAGCAGCCAAGAAACCGGTACGCAGTATTTT.